Included here is one T cell receptor beta chain sequence, with context. Its specific antigen is unknown. Nothing much larger sits one base from this clone, and base qualities are not available. TCRbeta CDR3 regions were amplified from genomic DNA by means of the immunoSEQ Assay, a bias-controlled multiplex PCR. In the source study's methods: The number of nucleated cells in each sample was estimated by amplification of reference gene primers within the assay. Sequence reads were collapsed and filtered to measure the absolute abundance of every unique TCRbeta CDR3 rearrangement. For each sample, productive Simpson clonality was calculated as the square root of Simpson's diversity index across productive rearrangements. TCRdb's version of the immuneACCESS table is confined to in-frame rearrangements and falls short of the full clone set. An unresolved V gene accounts for under half of the shortfall where checked; the remainder is of unknown origin. D and trimming were read from the DNA, whereas the V and J calls and clone size are those reported in that table. The sample table holds fewer than 500,000 clones, of which roughly nine tenths were seen once. Jointly, the top ten make up about 0.75% of the sample.

This sample is part of a study of blood T cell repertoires in COVID-19 (dated by TCRdb to between 2020 and 2021). Some background on the complete study: Collaborator samples came from the United States, Italy and Spain and covered acute and convalescent phases of COVID-19. Deeply sampled blood TCRbeta repertoires from subjects exposed to, actively infected with, or recovered from COVID-19 were included in the dataset. The repertoires were made available in a free public database intended to serve as a resource for research on the immune response to SARS-CoV-2. The prospective study material was composed of cDNA or gDNA derived from T cells, B-cell-depleted T cells, or PBMCs. Where HLA class I and class II types were available, the types were taken from metadata supplied by the sample provider, not from assay-based typing. Nearly every sample came with metadata listing a de-identified subject ID, COVID-19 status, age in years and sex. The samples were drawn from the first 160 participants of the ongoing ImmuneRACE study and from 950 to 1,500 subjects provided by 6 global collaborators.

The paper's findings and limits, for the study overall: Clinical and demographic metadata were provided uncurated, with the amount varying by source and participant.

CDR1 SGHRS and CDR2 YFSETQ are derived from the germline V gene. From its cysteine to its phenylalanine, the CDR3 spans 15 amino acids. Just CDR3 DNA is preserved here, 45 bases in frame from base 1. V is pared back by 4 bases and J by 1 base, with 12 bases lying between the germline termini. Participants in the prospective study were enrolled through a virtual design, were aged roughly 18 to 100 years, and lived in some 24 United States geographic areas. In the prospective study, cohorts were assigned on the basis of participant-reported clinical history obtained from a screening survey and a study questionnaire. Recovered participants in ImmuneRACE Cohort 3 were defined as having two consecutive negative NP/OP PCR tests, clearance from a healthcare professional, or resolution of symptoms. Each participant in the prospective study had whole blood, serum and a nasopharyngeal or oropharyngeal swab collected by mobile phlebotomists. Additional blood draws and questionnaires over a 2-month period could optionally be provided by prospective study participants. Blood samples from the prospective study were shipped frozen or at room temperature prior to DNA extraction.

This sequence was found in a woman aged 18 to 35 who had recovered from COVID-19. Rearrangement joined TRBV5-1 to TRBJ1-5; no D gene can be assigned with confidence. Input material: PBMCs or T cells enriched from blood (not recorded which). The CDR3 reads CASSQEAGSNQPQHF. The base sequence is TGCGCCAGCAGCCAAGAAGCGGGGAGCAATCAGCCCCAGCATTTT. With all but the CDR3 taken from the reference TRBV5-1 and TRBJ1-5 genes, the full variable domain is: KAGVTQTPRYLIKTRGQQVTLSCSPISGHRSVSWYQQTPGQGLQFLFEYFSETQRNKGNFPGRFSGRQFSNSRSEMNVSTLELGDSALYLCASSQEAGSNQPQHFGDGTRLSIL.